The 21 T cell receptor beta chains reported below all come from one sample, sequenced in a study of patients and donors after allogeneic stem cell transplantation. One entry per CDR3 protein results from TCRdb running MiXCR on the RT-PCR reads. The table includes approximately 140,000 distinct CDR3 sequences, 37% detected once. Sequenced: blood, either unsorted or a sorted T cell fraction (not recorded which). The receptors shown here come from a human donor who was either an allogeneic HSCT recipient or a stem cell or donor lymphocyte infusion donor (not recorded which). It is not recorded whose cells these are; they may come from a transplant donor.

In its sample, this clonotype was seen a few times. The V and J genes are TRBV6-5 and TRBJ1-1; no definite D call. This CDR3 region has 11 residues. V was shortened by 10 bases and J by 3 bases, with 9 bases between the two germline ends. The V gene's germline CDR1 is MNHEY and CDR2 SVGAGI. The DNA for the CDR3 is TGTGCCACCCTGGGCGACACTGAAGCTTTCTTT. This encodes CATLGDTEAFF.

This clonotype has a single count. The V and J genes are TRBV7-2 and TRBJ2-3, with a tentative D call TRBD1 (6 bases). The CDR3 sequence is 15 residues long. Germline V gene sequence: CDR1 SGHTA, CDR2 FQGNSA. V was shortened by 3 bases and J by 4 bases, with 14 bases between the two germline ends. The CDR3 DNA is TGTGCCAGCAGCTTTGGGCCAGGGGAAGCAGATACGCAGTATTTT. Translated: CASSFGPGEADTQYF.

The chain joins TRBV24-1 to TRBJ2-3; D is perhaps TRBD1 (7 bases). V lost 5 bases, J lost 2 bases, and 13 bases lay in between. Looked up from germline, CDR1 is KGHDR and CDR2 is SFDVKD. This CDR3 is built from 15 residues. CDR3 protein: CATSGGTAFTDTQYF. In DNA, the CDR3 is TGTGCCACCAGTGGCGGGACAGCCTTCACAGATACGCAGTATTTT.

The chain has TRBV7-6 and TRBJ1-4; TRBD1 might be the D (5 bases). V gave up 4 bases and J gave up 0 bases, with 15 bases separating them. The germline gives CDR1 SGHVS, CDR2 FNYEAQ. The CDR3 extends over 17 amino acids. The CDR3 loop is CASSSTTGHPTNEKLFF. The CDR3 coding sequence is TGTGCCAGCAGCTCTACGACCGGACACCCAACTAATGAAAAACTGTTTTTT.

This clonotype showed up just a few times. The genes are TRBV28 and TRBJ1-2, with 8 bases aligning to TRBD1. Germline loops: CDR1 MDHEN, CDR2 SYDVKM. CDR3 length equals 16 residues. The junction had 9 bases not matched to a gene; V was cut back by 5 bases and J by 1 base. The CDR3 sequence: CASSTTGARGNYGYTF. The CDR3 bases are TGTGCCAGCAGTACGACAGGGGCGCGGGGTAACTATGGCTACACCTTC.

This clonotype has a handful of counts. This rearrangement joins TRBV6-1 to TRBJ2-7, with 7 bases lining up with TRBD1. The trim removed 7 bases at V and 6 bases at J, leaving 6 bases unmatched. This CDR3 contains 12 residues. Looked up from germline, CDR1 is MNHNS and CDR2 is SASEGT. Here the CDR3 DNA reads TGTGCCAGCACAGAGGACAGGACCGAGCAGTACGTC. As protein: CASTEDRTEQYV.

V usage is TRBV3-1 and J usage is TRBJ1-6, with TRBD1 identical over 9 bases. J gave up 8 bases and V 4 bases, and 6 bases lay outside the gene matches. This CDR3 spans 15 amino acids. CDR1 is LGHDT, CDR2 YNNKEL, per germline (reference sequence). In DNA form, the CDR3 reads TGTGCCAGCAGCCTGCGGGACAGGGCGGATTCACCCCTCCACTTT. Its translation is CASSLRDRADSPLHF.

This clonotype was detected only a few times. This chain connects TRBV20-1 to TRBJ1-1; 10 bases are shared with TRBD1. Germline trimming cut 5 bases from V and 4 bases from J; bases unmatched to any gene: 4. CDR3 size: 13 residues. Germline-derived CDR1 and CDR2 are DFQATT and SNEGSKA (reference sequence). DNA for the CDR3: TGCAGTGCTCCAGACAGGGGGCCCACTGAAGCTTTCTTT. It codes for CSAPDRGPTEAFF.

The rearrangement links TRBV2 to TRBJ1-2; D call uncertain. Germline assignment: CDR1 SNHLY and CDR2 FYNNEI. The CDR3 length is 16 residues. Trimming left V 4 bases short and J 4 bases short, with 19 bases between. The CDR3 DNA follows: TGTGCCAGCAGTGCCGATTCCGTAGGGAACCCCTATGGCTACACCTTC. The encoded protein is CASSADSVGNPYGYTF.

To note about this clonotype: The CDR3 end shows no conserved phenylalanine or tryptophan, and so a read error is likely. The chain recombines TRBV9 with TRBJ1-3; D gene ambiguous. The V gene lost 0 bases and the J gene lost 0 bases, with 7 bases spanning the gap. The CDR3 extends over 15 amino acids. Germline V lookup: CDR1 SGDLS, CDR2 YYNGEE. CDR3 bases: TGTGCCAGCAGCGTAGGTACCCTCTCTGGAAACACCATATATTTG. It codes for CASSVGTLSGNTIYL.

This sequence joins TRBV4-3 and TRBJ1-1; D is unresolved. The V end was cut by 2 bases, the J end by 4 bases, with 8 bases between. The CDR3 sequence is 13 residues long. In germline, CDR1 is LGHNA, CDR2 YSLEER. The CDR3 bases are TGCGCCAGCAGCCAAAGGGTATCCACTGAAGCTTTCTTT. Its protein is CASSQRVSTEAFF.

This clonotype was detected ten times or more. This chain uses TRBV6-5 with TRBJ1-1; D gene unclear. Germline assignment: CDR1 MNHEY and CDR2 SVGAGI. The germline V and J ends were trimmed by 0 bases and 1 base, with 6 bases remaining between them. The length of the CDR3 is 14 residues. CDR3 region: CASSYSWGNTEAFF. CDR3 sequence (DNA): TGTGCCAGCAGTTACTCGTGGGGGAACACTGAAGCTTTCTTT.

The chain recombines TRBV15 with TRBJ2-5, with no clear D. The CDR3 is made up of 12 amino acids. V was clipped by 2 bases and J by 3 bases, with 4 bases between them. Germline V lookup: CDR1 LNHNV, CDR2 YYDKDF (reference sequence). Here the CDR3 reads CATSRPEETQYF. The DNA of the CDR3 is TGTGCCACCAGCAGACCCGAAGAGACCCAGTACTTC.

Written as DNA, the CDR3 is TGTGCCAGCAGCTCCCCACGCATTTGGGGGGTTGAAAAACTGTTTTTT. Its translation: CASSSPRIWGVEKLFF. The chain recombines TRBV12-3 or TRBV12-4 with TRBJ1-4, with a weak D call TRBD1 (5 bases). The CDR3 runs 16 residues. The V gene lost 6 bases and the J gene lost 7 bases, with 21 bases spanning the gap.

This clonotype was observed a few times. The chain combines TRBV20-1 with TRBJ1-5; 7 positions agree with TRBD1. The CDR3 extends over 16 amino acids. The trim removed 6 bases at V and 2 bases at J, leaving 13 bases unmatched. From germline, CDR1 is DFQATT and CDR2 SNEGSKA (reference sequence). Here the CDR3 reads CSASTGTMKGNQPQHF. CDR3 bases: TGCAGTGCCTCGACAGGGACGATGAAGGGCAATCAGCCCCAGCATTTT.

The V gene is TRBV7-3, the J gene TRBJ2-3, with D uncertain. This CDR3 comprises 14 residues. Germline CDR1 is SGHTA and CDR2 is FQGTGA. Trimming removed 5 bases from V and 6 bases from J, with 15 bases in between. CDR3 in amino acids: CASSPAPGGDTQYF. The CDR3, as DNA: TGTGCCAGCAGCCCCGCCCCCGGCGGCGATACGCAGTATTTT.

The rearrangement joins TRBV3-1 to TRBJ2-3; 11 nucleotides line up with TRBD2. The germline V gene encodes CDR1 LGHDT and CDR2 YNNKEL (reference sequence). Unmatched junction bases numbered 5, after V lost 4 bases and J lost 2 bases. This CDR3 is built from 16 residues. The chain's CDR3 is CASSLGTSGSTDTQYF. DNA of the CDR3: TGTGCCAGCAGCCTCGGGACTAGCGGATCCACAGATACGCAGTATTTT.

There are a few counts of this clonotype. The chain employs TRBV18 and TRBJ1-1; the D is unclear. V lost 3 bases to trimming and J lost 0 bases, with 11 bases between them. CDR1 KGHSH and CDR2 LQKENI come from the germline V gene. This CDR3 has 15 residues. The CDR3 DNA reads TGTGCCAGCTCACCTCGTGTTTGGTTGAACACTGAAGCTTTCTTT. Residues: CASSPRVWLNTEAFF.

This clonotype was seen only once. The J gene is TRBJ2-7, the V gene TRBV27; D may match TRBD1 or TRBD2 (6 bases each). The germline gives CDR1 MNHEY, CDR2 SMNVEV (reference sequence). The CDR3 runs to 14 residues. V gave up 0 bases and J gave up 5 bases, with 11 bases separating them. The CDR3 DNA sequence: TGTGCCAGCAGTTTATCGGGGGGCCGAGACGAGCAGTACTTC. Protein product: CASSLSGGRDEQYF.

The chain couples TRBV2 to TRBJ2-6; D is undetermined. V dropped 10 bases and J dropped 0 bases, with 4 bases sitting between them. CDR1 is SNHLY, CDR2 FYNNEI, per germline. CDR3 length: 12 residues. The CDR3 is CATRSGANVLTF. Written as DNA, the CDR3 is TGTGCCACTCGCTCTGGGGCCAACGTCCTGACTTTC.

This clonotype showed up just a few times. The genes are TRBV20-1 and TRBJ1-1, with D unclear. The CDR3 covers 14 residues. Trimming left V 2 bases short and J 0 bases short, with 10 bases between. CDR1 DFQATT and CDR2 SNEGSKA come from the germline V gene (reference sequence). The CDR3 here is CSARPVRVNTEAFF. The CDR3 nucleotides are TGCAGTGCTAGACCCGTACGGGTGAACACTGAAGCTTTCTTT.